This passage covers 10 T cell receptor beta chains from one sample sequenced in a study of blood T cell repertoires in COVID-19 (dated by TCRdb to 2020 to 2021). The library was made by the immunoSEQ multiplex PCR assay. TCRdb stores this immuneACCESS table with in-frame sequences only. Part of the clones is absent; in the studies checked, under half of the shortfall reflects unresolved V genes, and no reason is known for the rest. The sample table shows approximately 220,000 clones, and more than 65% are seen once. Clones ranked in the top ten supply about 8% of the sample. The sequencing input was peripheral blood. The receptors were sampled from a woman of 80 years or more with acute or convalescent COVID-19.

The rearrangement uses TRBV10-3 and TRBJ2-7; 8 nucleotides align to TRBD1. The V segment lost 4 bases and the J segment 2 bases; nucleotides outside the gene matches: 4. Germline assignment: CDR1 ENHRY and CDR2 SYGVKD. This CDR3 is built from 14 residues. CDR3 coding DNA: TGTGCCATCAGTGGGCGACAGGGGACCTACGAGCAGTACTTC. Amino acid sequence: CAISGRQGTYEQYF.

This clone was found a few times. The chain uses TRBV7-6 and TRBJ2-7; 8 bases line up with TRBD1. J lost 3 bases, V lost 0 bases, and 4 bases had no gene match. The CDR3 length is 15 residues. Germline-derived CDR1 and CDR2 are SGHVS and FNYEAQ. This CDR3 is CASSLAGQGFYEQYF. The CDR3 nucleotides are TGTGCCAGCAGCTTAGCCGGACAGGGCTTCTACGAGCAGTACTTC.

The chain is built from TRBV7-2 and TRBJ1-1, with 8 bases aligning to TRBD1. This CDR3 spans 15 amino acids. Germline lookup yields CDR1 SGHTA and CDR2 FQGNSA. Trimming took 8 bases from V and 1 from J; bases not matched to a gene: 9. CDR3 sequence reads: CASAPWTGPNTEAFF. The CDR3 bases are TGTGCCAGCGCACCGTGGACAGGGCCGAACACTGAAGCTTTCTTT. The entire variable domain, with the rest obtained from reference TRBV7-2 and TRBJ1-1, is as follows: GAGVSQSPSNKVTEKGKDVELRCDPISGHTALYWYRQSLGQGLEFLIYFQGNSAPDKSGLPSDRFSAERTGGSVSTLTIQRTQQEDSAVYLCASAPWTGPNTEAFFGQGTRLTVV.

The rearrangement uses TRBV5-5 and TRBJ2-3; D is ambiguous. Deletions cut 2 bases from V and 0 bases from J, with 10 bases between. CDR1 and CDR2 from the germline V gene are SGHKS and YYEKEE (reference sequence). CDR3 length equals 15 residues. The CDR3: CASSFEWRSTDTQYF. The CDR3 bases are TGTGCCAGCAGCTTTGAGTGGCGGAGCACAGATACGCAGTATTTT.

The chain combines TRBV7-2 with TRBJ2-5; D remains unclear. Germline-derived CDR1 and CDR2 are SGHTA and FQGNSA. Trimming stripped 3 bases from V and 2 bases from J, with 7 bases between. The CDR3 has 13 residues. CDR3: CASSFGSQETQYF. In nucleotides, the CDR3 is TGTGCCAGCAGCTTCGGGTCTCAAGAGACCCAGTACTTC.

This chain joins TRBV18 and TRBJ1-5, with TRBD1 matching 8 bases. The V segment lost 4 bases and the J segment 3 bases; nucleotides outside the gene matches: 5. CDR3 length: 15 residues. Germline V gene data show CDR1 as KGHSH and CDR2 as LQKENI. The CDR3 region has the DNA TGTGCCAGCTCACGAGACAGGGGCCACAATCAGCCCCAGCATTTT. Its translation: CASSRDRGHNQPQHF.

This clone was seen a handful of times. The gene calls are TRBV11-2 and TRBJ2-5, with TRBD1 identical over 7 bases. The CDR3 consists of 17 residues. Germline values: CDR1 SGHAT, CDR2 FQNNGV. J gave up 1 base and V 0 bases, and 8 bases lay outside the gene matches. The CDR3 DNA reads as TGTGCCAGCAGCTTAGACCCCCGGGACAGTGTCCAAGAGACCCAGTACTTC. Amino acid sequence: CASSLDPRDSVQETQYF.

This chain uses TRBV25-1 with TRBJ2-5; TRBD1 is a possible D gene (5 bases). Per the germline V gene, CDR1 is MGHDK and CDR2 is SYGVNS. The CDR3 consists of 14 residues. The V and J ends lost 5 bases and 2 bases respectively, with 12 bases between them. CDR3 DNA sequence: TGTGCCAGCAGTAGGGCAGGGTTTCAAGAGACCCAGTACTTC. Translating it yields CASSRAGFQETQYF.

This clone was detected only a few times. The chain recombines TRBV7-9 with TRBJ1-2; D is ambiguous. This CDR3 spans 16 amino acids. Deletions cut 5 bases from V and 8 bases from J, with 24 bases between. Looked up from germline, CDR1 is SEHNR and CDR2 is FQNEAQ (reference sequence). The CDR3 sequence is CASSPTHARQFYGYTF. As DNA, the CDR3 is TGTGCCAGCAGCCCCACTCATGCCCGACAATTCTACGGCTACACCTTC. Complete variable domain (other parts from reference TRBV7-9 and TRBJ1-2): DTGVSQNPRHKITKRGQNVTFRCDPISEHNRLYWYRQTLGQGPEFLTYFQNEAQLEKSRLLSDRFSAERPKGSFSTLEIQRTEQGDSAMYLCASSPTHARQFYGYTFGSGTRLTVV.

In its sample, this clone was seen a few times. CDR3 coding DNA: TGTGCCAGCAGTTTCCAGGGGGACTATGGCTACACCTTC. This gives the protein CASSFQGDYGYTF. The chain has TRBV6-5 and TRBJ1-2; 7 nucleotides line up with TRBD1. This CDR3 contains 13 residues. The ends lost 4 bases at V and 3 bases at J; junction bases unmatched: 2. CDR1 is MNHEY, CDR2 SVGAGI, per germline.